The clone carrying this TCR beta chain occurred once. What it binds is unknown. The record originates from a study of cytomegalovirus exposure and HLA in healthy donors. Study overall: Early released data comprised around 79 million unique TCRs from HLA-typed donors. General study results and limits: The study flagged approximately 180 TCR beta chains as cytomegalovirus-associated. The majority of CMV-associated TCR beta chains were reported as apparently HLA-restricted in a later analysis. Within an earlier analysis, most TCR beta V segments proved productive either about 90% or about 30% of the time.

Researchers ran the PCR with 60 Vbeta and 13 Jbeta primers. Here immunoSEQ multiplex PCR was the method, and the copy in TCRdb shows in-frame clones only, minus some. The table shows under 250,000 clones, with about 75% occurring only once. This sequence was found in a male donor in good health and CMV-seronegative. The specimen sequenced was PBMCs.

CDR3 nucleotides: TGTGCCAGCAGTTCGAGACAGGGGGAGGGCTACACCTTC. Protein: CASSSRQGEGYTF. The chain has TRBV27 and TRBJ1-2, with 9 nucleotides matching TRBD1. The CDR3 length is 13 residues. Germline V lookup: CDR1 MNHEY, CDR2 SMNVEV (reference sequence). V gave up 4 bases and J gave up 8 bases; unmatched junction bases: 5.